Sequencing of this TCR beta chain was carried out in a study of cytomegalovirus exposure and HLA in healthy donors (dated 2017 in TCRdb). Study-level background: An earlier analysis of some 500 of the donors reported approximately 270 Gb of sequence data and 120 million or so unique TCR beta sequences from 150 million to 200 million T cells. Approximately 300 gigabases of sequencing data and around 88 million unique TCR sequences made up an early release that covered 500 to 650 HLA-typed donors. Of the 350 to 450 genotyped donors, 75% to 85% were placed in the genetic ancestry cluster associated with self-reported Caucasian donors. The study aimed to test whether signatures of past pathogen exposure could be identified by cataloging public T cell receptors. The T cell repertoires of several hundred subjects were profiled by immunosequencing and related to cytomegalovirus serostatus. Along with the approximately 700-subject first cohort, a separate validation cohort of some 130 different subjects was used. To predict cytomegalovirus infection status, the study brought together high-throughput TCR immunosequencing, statistical association of individual TCRs with disease status, and machine learning. A later analysis re-analyzed previously published TCR beta repertoires from several hundred donors and added high-resolution HLA genotyping to study TCR occurrence patterns. Rather than using new phenotypic data, the later analysis identified candidate immune exposures from TCR beta sequences and from how often those sequences occurred across donors. In an earlier analysis of over 550 of the donors, high-throughput TCR beta sequencing was used to judge whether each TCR beta V gene segment behaved as functional or pseudogenic. Donor age, sex, ethnicity and CMV serostatus were collected together with the repertoire data. A later genetic analysis used genome-wide SNP genotypes for about 65% of the roughly 700 donors, treating that subset as a discovery cohort. All discovery cohort repertoires had been generated on a single sequencing platform. HLA typing covered class I and class II loci at four-digit resolution. Typing coverage varied by locus: roughly 620-630 donors for A, B, C, DRB1 and DQB1; roughly 510 for DQA1; about 590 for DPA1; around 490 for DPB1. Roughly 5 DR-DQ haplotypes were handled as single units for association and clustering, since linkage in the cohort was strong. Among about 410 genotyped donors of the cohort, an average of roughly 230,000 unique TCR beta nucleotide sequences was sequenced per donor, of which about 19% were non-productive. General conclusions and limits of the study: In an earlier analysis of approximately 600 of the donors, most TCR beta V segments were observed in productive rearrangements about 87% or about 30% of the time, broadly matching IMGT annotations. When HLA alleles, especially DR and DQ, strongly co-occurred, attributing TCR associations to individual alleles was difficult. In the study, around 150 TCR beta chains were listed as associated with cytomegalovirus. While some public TCRs were present in many individuals, most TCR sequences turned up only very rarely across donors. In a later genetic analysis, a missense DCLRE1C variant was associated with V-gene and J-gene trimming of TCR beta chains, and the association was replicated in an independent cohort. A further reported finding was that TCR beta sequences accurately predicted the HLA-A and HLA-B alleles for most subjects in the first cohort. The classifier was reported to diagnose cytomegalovirus status with high specificity and sensitivity in both the original cohort and the validation cohort. Compared with equally common non-associated chains, HLA-associated TCR beta chains in a later analysis were more clonally expanded and had lower generation probabilities. Correlated functional status among segregating V segments might be attributable to linkage disequilibrium, but an unknown experimental factor could not be ruled out. In vitro tests confirmed that a few of the cytomegalovirus-associated TCR beta chains recognize cytomegalovirus antigens. CMV serostatus was the only immune exposure information available for the cohort. Compared with the roughly 600-donor mean, donors in an Asian-associated ancestry cluster had fewer N-insertions in productive TCRs, according to a later genetic analysis. Because some donors lacked HLA typing at each locus, the association tests relied only on the typed subset. The sequencing pipeline was judged likely to have produced a cluster of highly shared sequence variants as a technical artifact. In a later analysis, TCR association rates were found to vary across HLA loci, with the most associated TCRs seen for DRB1 alleles and the fewest for HLA-C alleles. The presence/absence analyses assumed that sequencing depth was roughly uniform across donors, and that assumption may not be true. In this cohort, only TCR beta chains were sequenced, and detectable features were limited by the absence of alpha or paired-chain data. At a false discovery rate of 0.05, a later analysis linked about 17,000 TCR beta sequences to specific HLA alleles. The authors suggested that the approach could potentially be extended to other disease states and immunological phenotypes. Approximately 18 rarely observed V segments, including chromosome 9 orphons, were excluded from the earlier analysis of a few hundred of the donors because counts were too low. In a later analysis, most CMV-associated TCR beta chains were found to appear HLA-restricted, with HLA associations seemingly driven largely by CMV exposure. A later analysis reported that several top co-occurrence clusters appeared linked to parvovirus B19, influenza, CMV and Epstein-Barr virus.

About this clone: Its specific antigen is unknown. Qualities for individual bases were not recorded, and no much larger clone is one base off.

In total, roughly 670 healthy bone marrow donors made up the cohort. All cohort members were sampled while nominally healthy, although unrecorded immune exposures were likely present. The donor was CMV seropositive and belonged to the group of 250 to 300 seropositive cohort members. Every donor gave a peripheral blood sample, and the peripheral blood mononuclear cells from that sample were used for TCR beta sequencing. Genomic DNA extraction from the blood cell samples was performed with the Qiagen DNeasy Blood Extraction Kit. Library preparation used the immunoSEQ multiplex PCR assay. A mixture of 60 forward primers for TCR Vbeta segments and 13 reverse primers for TCR Jbeta segments was used in the multiplex PCR. The CDR3 region of rearranged TCR beta genes was amplified from genomic DNA by a multiplex PCR assay. The amplified TCR beta libraries were sequenced on the Illumina HiSeq System as 87-base-pair reads. Turning to the authors' computational methods: A later analysis tallied about 77 million unique TCR beta chains across the 700 or so repertoires, and some 12 million of those chains were shared by two or more donors. Raw reads were error-corrected and collapsed into unique sequences with a nearest-neighbor algorithm that merged closely related sequences to remove PCR and sequencing errors. V, D and J gene segments were assigned by aligning CDR3 sequences to IMGT reference sequences. Each retained sequence needed at least a six-nucleotide match to both a V gene segment and a J gene segment. Rearrangements were called productive when the CDR3 lacked stop codons and stayed in frame with V and J; all others were non-productive. CDR3 was defined according to IMGT convention as the region running from the second conserved V-encoded cysteine to the conserved J-encoded phenylalanine. The earlier analysis of 500 to 750 of the donors excluded any sequence lacking an unambiguous match to a single V gene segment. An earlier analysis of approximately 590 of the donors called V segments functional above 56.7% productive rearrangements and segregating when the between-donor standard deviation exceeded 5%. A statistical classification framework was built for diagnosing cytomegalovirus status from the catalog of TCR beta chain sequences. V and J gene assignment, in a later analysis, came from comparing TCR nucleotide sequences with IMGT/GENE-DB human TR gene sequences. In a later analysis, CDR3 sequences and most-parsimonious VDJ recombination scenarios were assigned using the TCRdist pipeline. In a later analysis, each TCR beta chain was defined by its CDR3 amino acid sequence together with its V-gene family, and reads lacking a unique V-gene family were excluded. As a way to deal with suspected cross-contamination and a sequencing artifact, a later analysis dropped over 550 nucleotide sequences that were highly shared and had low generation probability. In a later analysis, a clonal expansion index for each public chain was calculated from normalized within-repertoire ranks of inferred template counts. In a later analysis, generation probabilities were computed using a VDJ recombination model fitted to out-of-frame rearrangements, and the results were checked against IGoR. In a later analysis, TCR-TCR, TCR-HLA and TCR-CMV co-occurrence was scored with hypergeometric tests, and a repertoire-size bias correction was applied to TCR pairs. False discovery rates were estimated in a later analysis by permuting HLA or CMV assignments 20 times. In a later analysis, co-occurring TCRs were grouped using DBSCAN, and TCRdist sequence similarity was added for clustering within HLA-allele-positive subsets. For co-occurrence clustering, repertoires with fewer than 30,000 or more than 120,000 public chains were excluded, along with a handful of repertoires with anomalous nucleotide sharing. This is the immuneACCESS table as TCRdb keeps it, with only in-frame sequences that have V and J called. A part of the clones is gone; compared with another copy, unresolved V genes explain less than half, and the rest is unexplained. V and J calls and clone size are those listed in that table; D and trimming were worked out from the DNA. The sample includes roughly 92,000 clones, with around 80% observed a single time. The ten top clones hold about a third of the sample.

This clonotype was sampled from a man aged 45 to 65 in good health and CMV-seropositive. The material sequenced was PBMCs.

The DNA sequence reads TGTGCCAGCAGTTACCCCCACAGGACCTCCTACAATGAGCAGTTCTTC. Its translation reads: CASSYPHRTSYNEQFF. Recombination connected TRBV6-6 to TRBJ2-1, with a weak D call of TRBD1 (5 bases match). The germline V gene (reference sequence) specifies MNHNY as CDR1 and SVGAGI as CDR2. Measured from the cysteine to the phenylalanine, the CDR3 is 16 residues long. Only CDR3 DNA is held: 48 bases, read in frame from base 1. Trimming costs V 2 bases and J 0 bases, and their ends lie 11 bases apart.